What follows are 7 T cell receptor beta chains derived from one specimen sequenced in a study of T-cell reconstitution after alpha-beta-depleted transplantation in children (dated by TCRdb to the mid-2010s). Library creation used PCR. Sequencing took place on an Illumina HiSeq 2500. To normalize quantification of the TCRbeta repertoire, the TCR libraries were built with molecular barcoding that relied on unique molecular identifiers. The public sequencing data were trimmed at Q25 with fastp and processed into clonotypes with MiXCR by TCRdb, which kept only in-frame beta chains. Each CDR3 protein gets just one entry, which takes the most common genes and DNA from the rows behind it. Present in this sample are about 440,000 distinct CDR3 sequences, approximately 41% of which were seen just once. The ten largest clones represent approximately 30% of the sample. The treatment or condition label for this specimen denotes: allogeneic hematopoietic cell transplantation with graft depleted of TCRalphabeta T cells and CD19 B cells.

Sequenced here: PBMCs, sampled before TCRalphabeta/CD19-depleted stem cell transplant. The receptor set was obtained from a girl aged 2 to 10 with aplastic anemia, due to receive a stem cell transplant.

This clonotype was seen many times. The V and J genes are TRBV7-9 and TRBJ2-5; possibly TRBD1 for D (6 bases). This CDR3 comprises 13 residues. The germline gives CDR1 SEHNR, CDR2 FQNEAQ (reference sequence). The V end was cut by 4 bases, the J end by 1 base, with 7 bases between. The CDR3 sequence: CASSWGLQETQYF. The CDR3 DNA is TGTGCCAGCAGCTGGGGGCTCCAAGAGACCCAGTACTTC.

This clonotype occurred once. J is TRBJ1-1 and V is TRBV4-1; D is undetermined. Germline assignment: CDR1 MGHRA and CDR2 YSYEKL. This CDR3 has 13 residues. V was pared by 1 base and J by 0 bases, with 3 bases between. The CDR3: CASSQVMNTEAFF. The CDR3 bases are TGCGCCAGCAGCCAAGTTATGAACACTGAAGCTTTCTTT.

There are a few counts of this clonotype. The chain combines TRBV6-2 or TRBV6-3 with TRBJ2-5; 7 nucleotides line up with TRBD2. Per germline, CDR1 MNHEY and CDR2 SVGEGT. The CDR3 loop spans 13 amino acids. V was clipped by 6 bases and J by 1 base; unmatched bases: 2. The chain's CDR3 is CASSGTTQETQYF. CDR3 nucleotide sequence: TGTGCCAGCAGCGGGACTACCCAAGAGACCCAGTACTTC.

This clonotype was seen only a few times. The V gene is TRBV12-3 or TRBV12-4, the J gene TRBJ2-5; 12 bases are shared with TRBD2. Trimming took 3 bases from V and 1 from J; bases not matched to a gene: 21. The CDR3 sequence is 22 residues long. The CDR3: CASSFYGNLAGGTRRFQETQYF. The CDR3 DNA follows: TGTGCCAGCAGTTTCTATGGGAATCTAGCGGGAGGGACCAGACGATTCCAAGAGACCCAGTACTTC.

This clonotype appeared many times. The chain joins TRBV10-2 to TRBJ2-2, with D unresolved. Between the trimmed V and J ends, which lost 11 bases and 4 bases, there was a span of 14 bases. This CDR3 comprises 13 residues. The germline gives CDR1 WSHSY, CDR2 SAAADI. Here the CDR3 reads CASALLGTGELFF. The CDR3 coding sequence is TGCGCCTCCGCTTTACTCGGCACCGGGGAGCTGTTTTTT.

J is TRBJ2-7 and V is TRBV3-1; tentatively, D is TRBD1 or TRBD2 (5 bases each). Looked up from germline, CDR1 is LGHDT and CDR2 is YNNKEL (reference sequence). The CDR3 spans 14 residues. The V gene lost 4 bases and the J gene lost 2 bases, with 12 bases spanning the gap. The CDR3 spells CASSLNTGPYEQYF. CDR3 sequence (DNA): TGTGCCAGCAGCCTTAACACGGGGCCCTACGAGCAGTACTTC.

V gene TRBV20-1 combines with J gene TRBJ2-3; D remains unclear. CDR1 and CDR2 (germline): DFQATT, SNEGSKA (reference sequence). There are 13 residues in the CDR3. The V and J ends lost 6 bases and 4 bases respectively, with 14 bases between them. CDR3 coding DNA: TGCAGTGCGCGAGTGTCCGTCCCAGATACGCAGTATTTT. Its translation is CSARVSVPDTQYF.